Sequencing of this TCR beta chain was carried out in a study of T-cell memory formation after mild COVID-19. About the study: TCR clusters were largely donor specific.

Regarding the study as a whole: CD4+ contracting clones lay mainly in CM and EM, CD8+ ones in EMRA. Balance between CD4 and CD8 was seen in clones contracting day 15 to 85, and a CD4+ lean was seen in later expanders.

Germline V gene lookup returns CDR1 LNHNV and CDR2 YYDKDF (reference sequence). The CDR3 extends over 15 amino acids. Trimming stripped 3 bases from V and 2 bases from J, with 11 bases between. Turning to this clonotype: The antigen is unknown.

5'RACE, which relied on constant-segment primers, yielded TCR alpha and TCR beta cDNA libraries carrying sample barcodes and UMIs. TCRdb called the 5' RACE reads again in MiXCR, with one record for every CDR3 protein. The data contain about 560,000 distinct CDR3 sequences, less than 25% of them seen just once; the ten biggest clones take up under 8.5%. The gene calls are TRBV15 and TRBJ1-5, with D possibly TRBD1 on 5 matching bases. The TCR originated in an adult woman who had mild COVID-19 (a few samples of this study predate the infection). Cell type and time point are not known. The source material was PBMCs or a T cell subset sorted from them (not recorded which). In DNA form, the CDR3 reads TGTGCCACCAGCAGGGCAGGGAGGGGCAATCAGCCCCAGCATTTT. Protein sequence: CATSRAGRGNQPQHF.